These 5 T cell receptor beta chains came from one sample sequenced in a study of T cell repertoires in cytomegalovirus infection. A single record per CDR3 protein comes from TCRdb applying MiXCR to the reads. The table records a few hundred thousand distinct CDR3 sequences, approximately 15% of them present only once. Sample: CD8+ T cells from PBMCs. All receptors come from a human donor in good health (CMV status not recorded). Some clones in this sample may be carry-over from other donors' samples.

In this sample, this clonotype turned up many times. A junction boundary mismatches the germline segment, possibly from a read error. The chain has TRBV6-2 or TRBV6-3 and TRBJ2-7; TRBD1 is a possible D gene (6 bases). In germline, CDR1 is MNHEY, CDR2 SVGEGT. This CDR3 is built from 13 residues. The CDR3 DNA follows: TGTGCCAGCAGCTACTCAGGGGACTACGAGCAGTACTTC. Residues: CASSYSGDYEQYF.

In this sample, this clonotype turned up many times. This chain joins TRBV7-6 and TRBJ1-6; D is possibly TRBD1 (5 bases). Between the trimmed V and J ends, which lost 5 bases and 7 bases, there was a span of 21 bases. Germline V gene data show CDR1 as SGHVS and CDR2 as FNYEAQ. CDR3 length equals 17 residues. CDR3 nucleotides: TGTGCCAGCAGCCCGGATACCCACCCGGGGGTGAATTCACCCCTCCACTTT. Encoded protein: CASSPDTHPGVNSPLHF.

This clonotype appeared a few times. The chain joins TRBV5-6 to TRBJ2-5; 10 bases are a match to TRBD2. This CDR3 contains 16 residues. Trimming cost V 3 bases and J 2 bases; bases outside gene matches: 7. CDR1 and CDR2 (germline): SGHDT, YYEEEE. DNA of the CDR3: TGTGCCAGCAGCTCCTCTAGCGGGGGCTCACAAGAGACCCAGTACTTC. Its protein product is CASSSSSGGSQETQYF.

This clonotype was counted ten times or more. One end of the junction does not line up with germline, which may come from a read error. The chain uses TRBV7-7 and TRBJ2-1; D is perhaps TRBD1 (5 bases). CDR1 is SSHAT and CDR2 is FNYEAQ in the germline V gene (reference sequence). CDR3 length: 18 residues. The CDR3 loop reads CASSSEIAGFSSYNEQFF. Here the CDR3 DNA reads TGTGCTAGCAGCTCCGAGATTGCAGGGTTCAGCTCCTACAATGAGCAGTTCTTC.

This clonotype was seen many times. The chain links TRBV7-6 to TRBJ2-2, with 7 bases identical to TRBD1. Trimming removed 4 bases from V and 4 bases from J; junction bases left unmatched: 6. Germline V gene lookup returns CDR1 SGHVS and CDR2 FNYEAQ. The CDR3 contains 15 residues. The CDR3 DNA sequence: TGTGCCAGCAGCTGGGAAAGGGGGCCCACCGGGGAGCTGTTTTTT. Protein: CASSWERGPTGELFF.